This entry lists 18 T cell receptor beta chains sequenced from one sample in a study of T-cell reconstitution after alpha-beta-depleted transplantation in children. A library of TCRbeta sequences, prepared with unique molecular identifiers, was generated. TCRdb itself ran the PCR reads through MiXCR, one entry per CDR3 protein. The table has more than 550,000 distinct CDR3 sequences, approximately 10% seen once. The sample here was PBMCs from the stem cell graft donor, taken from the stem cell graft. Receptor source: a human donor who donated a stem cell graft to a child with acute myeloid leukemia.

The V gene is TRBV20-1, the J gene TRBJ1-3; D is possibly TRBD1 (5 bases). V lost 5 bases and J lost 0, with 14 bases in between. This CDR3 contains 15 residues. Germline-derived CDR1 and CDR2 are DFQATT and SNEGSKA (reference sequence). CDR3: CSALRTPRSGNTIYF. Here the CDR3 DNA reads TGCAGTGCTCTCCGGACACCCCGCTCTGGAAACACCATATATTTT.

As for this clonotype: A much larger clonotype is one base distant, so this may be a read error. This is likely a read error, given that the CDR3 carries no conserved phenylalanine or tryptophan at its end. The V gene is TRBV15, the J gene TRBJ2-7, with TRBD2 identical over 8 bases. The CDR3 length is 12 residues. Germline trimming cut 6 bases from V and 5 bases from J; bases unmatched to any gene: 3. CDR1 and CDR2 (germline): LNHNV, YYDKDF (reference sequence). CDR3 nucleotide sequence: TGTGCCACCAGATTCGGGAGGGACGAGCAGTACCTC. It translates to CATRFGRDEQYL.

This rearrangement joins TRBV20-1 to TRBJ1-5; D gene unclear. This CDR3 spans 17 amino acids. CDR1 is DFQATT, CDR2 SNEGSKA, per germline (reference sequence). Trimming took off 2 bases at V and 3 bases at J, with 20 bases between the two ends. CDR3 protein: CSARYPPGLTNNQPQHF. The DNA of the CDR3 is TGCAGTGCTAGATACCCACCAGGACTCACGAACAATCAGCCCCAGCATTTT.

This clonotype was detected a few times. The chain carries TRBV5-1 and TRBJ2-5; D may be TRBD2 (6 bases). V lost 2 bases and J lost 1, with 15 bases in between. The CDR3 has 16 amino acids. Germline V gene sequence: CDR1 SGHRS, CDR2 YFSETQ. This chain's CDR3 is CASSFGARELQETQYF. As DNA, the CDR3 is TGCGCCAGCAGCTTCGGAGCCCGGGAGCTCCAAGAGACCCAGTACTTC.

The CDR3 bases are TGCAGTGCTAGAGATCGAGATAGCGGGAGTGATACGCAGTATTTT. Translating gives CSARDRDSGSDTQYF. The chain uses TRBV20-1 and TRBJ2-3; 9 nucleotides agree with TRBD2. The CDR3 is 15 residues long. The V gene's germline CDR1 is DFQATT and CDR2 SNEGSKA (reference sequence). V trimming: 0 bases; J trimming: 6 bases; junction bases outside the gene matches: 7.

This clonotype was counted only a few times. The chain employs TRBV30 and TRBJ1-5; 7 positions match TRBD1. The V and J ends lost 0 bases and 0 bases, in that order; junction bases with no gene match: 2. CDR1 GTSNPN and CDR2 SVGIG come from the germline V gene (reference sequence). CDR3 length: 15 residues. For the CDR3, the DNA is TGTGCCTGGAGTGTGGGACAGAATAGCAATCAGCCCCAGCATTTT. It yields the protein CAWSVGQNSNQPQHF.

This clonotype was counted between two and nine times. The rearrangement joins TRBV3-1 to TRBJ2-2, with TRBD1 as a possible D gene (6 bases). The V gene lost 4 bases and the J gene lost 4 bases, with 10 bases spanning the gap. Germline V gene data show CDR1 as LGHDT and CDR2 as YNNKEL (reference sequence). CDR3 length: 14 amino acids. The CDR3 nucleotides read TGTGCCAGCAGCCCGGGACACCTCACCGGGGAGCTGTTTTTT. Translated, it gives CASSPGHLTGELFF.

This clonotype was observed many times. The CDR3 DNA reads as TGTGCCAGCAGTAACAGGGGGATGGGCACCGGGGAGCTGTTTTTT. The encoded protein is CASSNRGMGTGELFF. The gene calls are TRBV27 and TRBJ2-2; 8 bases align to TRBD1. The CDR3 spans 15 residues. V lost 5 bases and J lost 4; bases outside the gene matches: 6. Per germline, CDR1 MNHEY and CDR2 SMNVEV (reference sequence).

A word on this clonotype: The junction does not match germline at one end; this may be a read error. The rearrangement uses TRBV7-2 and TRBJ1-1; the D is unclear. Germline loops: CDR1 SGHTA, CDR2 FQGNSA. The CDR3 runs 12 residues. In DNA form, the CDR3 reads TGTGCCAGCACCCGAATGAACACTGAAGCTTCCTTT. Protein sequence: CASTRMNTEASF.

V is TRBV27 and J is TRBJ2-3; 7 positions agree with TRBD2. The length of the CDR3 is 17 residues. Germline V gene lookup returns CDR1 MNHEY and CDR2 SMNVEV (reference sequence). V dropped 6 bases and J dropped 0; count of bases not matched to a gene: 12. CDR3 DNA sequence: TGTGCCAGCAGCTCGTCCGGGGGGACTATTAGCACAGATACGCAGTATTTT. Its protein is CASSSSGGTISTDTQYF.

Regarding this clonotype: An end of the junction differs from the germline gene, which may be a read error. The chain uses TRBV27 and TRBJ2-3; no clear D. The CDR3 has 9 amino acids. The germline CDR1 and CDR2 sequences are MNHEY and SMNVEV (reference sequence). The CDR3 DNA sequence: TGTGCCAGCACGGATACGCAGTATTTT. Its protein is CASTDTQYF.

This clonotype has more than one count but fewer than ten. CDR3 in DNA: TGTGCCAGCAGCGTACTAGCGGGAGATCCTCCCGGGGAGCTGTTTTTT. Translation: CASSVLAGDPPGELFF. This chain links TRBV9 with TRBJ2-2; TRBD2 matches 10 bases. The germline gives CDR1 SGDLS, CDR2 YYNGEE. The CDR3 spans 16 residues. V trimming: 1 base; J trimming: 6 bases; junction bases outside the gene matches: 6.

The table lists this clonotype with a few counts. The V gene is TRBV5-1, the J gene TRBJ2-4, with D unclear. Per germline, CDR1 SGHRS and CDR2 YFSETQ. Trimming took off 0 bases at V and 6 bases at J, with 10 bases between the two ends. The CDR3 covers 14 residues. CDR3 sequence reads: CASSLVSFSNIQYF. CDR3 nucleotide sequence: TGCGCCAGCAGCTTGGTATCTTTCTCAAACATTCAGTACTTC.

This clonotype showed up many times. V is TRBV13 and J is TRBJ2-3; D may be TRBD1 (6 bases). The germline V gene encodes CDR1 PRHDT and CDR2 FYEKMQ (reference sequence). CDR3 length equals 15 residues. Trimming shortened V by 5 bases and J by 5 bases, and 17 bases separated the two germline ends. This CDR3 reads CASSVSTGMQDTQYF. The DNA for the CDR3 is TGTGCCAGCAGCGTAAGCACAGGGATGCAAGATACGCAGTATTTT.

This clonotype was recorded a few times. The chain has TRBV20-1 and TRBJ2-2, with D uncertain. V was trimmed by 2 bases and J by 1 base, leaving 8 bases between them. The germline gives CDR1 DFQATT, CDR2 SNEGSKA (reference sequence). CDR3 size: 14 residues. DNA of the CDR3: TGCAGTGCTAGATCGCCAGAGAACACCGGGGAGCTGTTTTTT. As protein: CSARSPENTGELFF.

Ten or more counts support this clonotype. The chain recombines TRBV12-3 or TRBV12-4 with TRBJ2-1; the match to TRBD2 covers 7 bases. V shed 5 bases, J shed 5 bases, and the junction held 6 bases outside the gene matches. CDR3 length: 14 amino acids. The CDR3 bases are TGTGCCAGCAGTCTCCAGCGGGGCCACAATGAGCAGTTCTTC. It yields the protein CASSLQRGHNEQFF.

The chain uses TRBV5-6 and TRBJ1-3; the D is unclear. Between the trimmed V and J ends, which lost 0 bases and 4 bases, there was a span of 14 bases. Germline assignment: CDR1 SGHDT and CDR2 YYEEEE. This CDR3 region has 16 residues. For the CDR3, the DNA is TGTGCCAGCAGCTTGGCCGCGAATACTCCCGGAAACACCATATATTTT. It encodes CASSLAANTPGNTIYF.

The chain carries TRBV9 and TRBJ1-1; 11 bases map to TRBD1. The V segment lost 2 bases and the J segment 3 bases; nucleotides outside the gene matches: 3. CDR1 SGDLS and CDR2 YYNGEE come from the germline V gene. This CDR3 region has 15 residues. The CDR3 is CASSVGDRGDTEAFF. The CDR3 bases are TGTGCCAGCAGCGTGGGGGACAGGGGGGACACTGAAGCTTTCTTT.